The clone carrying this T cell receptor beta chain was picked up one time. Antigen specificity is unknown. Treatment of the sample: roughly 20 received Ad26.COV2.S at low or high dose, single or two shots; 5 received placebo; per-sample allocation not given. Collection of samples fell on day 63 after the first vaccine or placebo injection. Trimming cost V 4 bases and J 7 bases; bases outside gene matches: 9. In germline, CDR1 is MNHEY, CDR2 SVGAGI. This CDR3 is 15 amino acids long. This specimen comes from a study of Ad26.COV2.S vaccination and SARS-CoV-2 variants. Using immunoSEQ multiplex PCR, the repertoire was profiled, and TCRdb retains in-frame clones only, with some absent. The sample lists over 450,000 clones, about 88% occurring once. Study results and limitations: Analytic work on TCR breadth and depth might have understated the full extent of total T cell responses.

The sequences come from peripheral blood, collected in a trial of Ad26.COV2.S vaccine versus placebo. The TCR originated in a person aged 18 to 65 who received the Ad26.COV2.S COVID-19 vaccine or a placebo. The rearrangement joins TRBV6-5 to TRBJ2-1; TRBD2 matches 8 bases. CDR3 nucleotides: TGTGCCAGCAGTTTGGCGTTAGCGGGGCGGAATGAGCAGTTCTTC. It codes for CASSLALAGRNEQFF.